The clone carrying this TCR beta chain was seen once. Its antigen is undetermined. The sample comes from a study of T cell responses to AZD1222 COVID-19 vaccine. Study-level results: Clonal diversity was possibly underestimated; the donors were predominantly white British and more often female.

There are 16 residues in the CDR3. Germline CDR1 reads MGHDK; CDR2 reads SYGVNS. V was clipped by 5 bases and J by 0 bases, with 11 bases between them. Libraries were prepared by immunoSEQ multiplex PCR; TCRdb keeps only in-frame clonotypes and omits some of them. The sample has 150,000 or so clones; about 87% are singletons. V and J are TRBV25-1 and TRBJ1-6; D is possibly TRBD1 (5 bases). The clonotype comes from an adult in good health. The sample was peripheral blood, taken on day 0 of MenACWY control vaccination. The CDR3 DNA reads as TGTGCCAGCAGTCTAACAGGATTCTCCTATAATTCACCCCTCCACTTT. It encodes CASSLTGFSYNSPLHF.